The 14 T cell receptor beta chains listed next were all sequenced from one sample in a study of graft-versus-host responses after intestinal transplantation. Their antigens are not known. The protocol was immunoSEQ multiplex PCR, while the TCRdb copy is restricted to in-frame clones and leaves out a portion. The table shows over 100,000 clones, with more than 80% occurring only once. Sequencing was performed on unstimulated CD4+ T cells sorted from spleen or lymph node cells, taken before transplant. Receptors were obtained from a human donor who was the organ donor for an intestinal transplant.

This chain links TRBV6-5 with TRBJ2-7; 8 nucleotides line up with TRBD1. Germline V gene data show CDR1 as MNHEY and CDR2 as SVGAGI. With 6 bases clipped from V and 2 bases from J, the junction kept 6 bases outside the gene matches. This CDR3 spans 14 amino acids. The CDR3 loop is CASSPRQGTYEQYF. The DNA for the CDR3 is TGTGCCAGCAGCCCACGACAGGGGACCTACGAGCAGTACTTC.

The chain uses TRBV28 and TRBJ2-1; D may be TRBD1 or TRBD2 (7 bases each). The V end lost 7 bases, the J end lost 10 bases, and 20 bases lay between the germline ends. The CDR3 totals 14 residues. The germline V gene encodes CDR1 MDHEN and CDR2 SYDVKM. The CDR3 protein is CASTLSGRGREQFF. The CDR3 bases are TGTGCCAGCACCCTATCAGGGAGGGGGCGAGAGCAGTTCTTC.

This clone was seen just once. The chain carries TRBV6-1 and TRBJ1-1, with D possibly being TRBD1 (5 bases). CDR3 length: 15 amino acids. The germline gives CDR1 MNHNS, CDR2 SASEGT. Trimming removed 4 bases from V and 1 base from J, with 13 bases in between. As DNA, the CDR3 is TGTGCCAGCAGTGGGCCAACAGGTGCGAACACTGAAGCTTTCTTT. As protein: CASSGPTGANTEAFF.

V and J are TRBV4-2 and TRBJ2-3; 13 nucleotides align to TRBD2. The CDR3 is 17 amino acids. V lost 1 base, J lost 4 bases, and 5 bases stayed unmatched. CDR1 is LGHNA and CDR2 is YNFKEQ in the germline V gene. The CDR3 DNA follows: TGTGCCAGCAGCCAAGGACGACTAGCGGGAGGCGCAGATACGCAGTATTTT. Translating gives CASSQGRLAGGADTQYF.

The V gene is TRBV7-6, the J gene TRBJ2-5; no definite D call. This CDR3 spans 13 amino acids. V shed 2 bases and J shed 2 bases, with 6 bases lying between them. Germline loops: CDR1 SGHVS, CDR2 FNYEAQ. The CDR3 loop is CASSLPSQETQYF. DNA for the CDR3: TGTGCCAGCAGCTTACCCTCTCAAGAGACCCAGTACTTC.

V gene TRBV5-1 combines with J gene TRBJ1-1, with TRBD1 matching over 9 bases. The CDR3 is made up of 15 amino acids. The J segment lost 4 bases and the V segment lost 5 bases, leaving 9 bases of the junction unmatched. The germline V gene encodes CDR1 SGHRS and CDR2 YFSETQ. CDR3: CASRINPGQGTEAFF. CDR3 coding DNA: TGCGCCAGCAGAATAAATCCGGGACAGGGCACTGAAGCTTTCTTT.

The genes are TRBV18 and TRBJ2-3; 7 bases map to TRBD1. V gave up 2 bases and J gave up 1 base; unmatched junction bases: 6. Germline V lookup: CDR1 KGHSH, CDR2 LQKENI. The CDR3 runs 16 residues. Here the CDR3 reads CASSPIRTGGTDTQYF. CDR3 nucleotides: TGTGCCAGCTCACCAATTCGGACAGGAGGCACAGATACGCAGTATTTT.

This clone was seen just once. The V call is TRBV18, the J call TRBJ2-1, with 8 bases lining up with TRBD2. Losses at the gene ends were 3 bases for V and 5 bases for J; bases not matched to a gene: 6. CDR1 is KGHSH and CDR2 is LQKENI in the germline V gene. The CDR3 has 15 residues. In DNA form, the CDR3 reads TGTGCCAGCTCACCTATGAGCGGGAGCGACAATGAGCAGTTCTTC. It specifies CASSPMSGSDNEQFF. Combining the CDR3 with reference TRBV18 and TRBJ2-1 gives the whole variable domain NAGVMQNPRHLVRRRGQEARLRCSPMKGHSHVYWYRQLPEEGLKFMVYLQKENIIDESGMPKERFSAEFPKEGPSILRIQQVVRGDSAAYFCASSPMSGSDNEQFFGPGTRLTVL.

J is TRBJ2-3 and V is TRBV7-2; possibly TRBD1 or TRBD2 for D (7 bases each). The germline CDR1 and CDR2 sequences are SGHTA and FQGNSA. With 4 bases removed from V and 6 bases from J, the gap between germline ends came to 17 bases. This CDR3 region has 15 residues. The CDR3 DNA is TGTGCCAGCAGCTGGGCAGGGGGGGGCGTTGATACGCAGTATTTT. This sequence encodes CASSWAGGGVDTQYF.

The chain carries TRBV5-1 and TRBJ2-3, with D hard to call. Trimming removed 1 base at V and 0 bases at J, with 9 bases between. This CDR3 comprises 15 residues. CDR1 is SGHRS, CDR2 YFSETQ, per germline. CDR3 sequence: CASSLSGFSTDTQYF. CDR3 nucleotide sequence: TGCGCCAGCAGCTTGTCCGGTTTTAGCACAGATACGCAGTATTTT.

The rearrangement joins TRBV29-1 to TRBJ1-5; 9 nucleotides line up with TRBD1. Germline values: CDR1 SQVTM, CDR2 ANQGSEA. The CDR3 extends over 15 amino acids. With V trimmed by 4 bases and J by 2 bases, 6 bases remained unmatched. The CDR3 nucleotides read TGCAGCGTTGTTACAGGGGGCGTCGGCAATCAGCCCCAGCATTTT. Translated: CSVVTGGVGNQPQHF.

For the CDR3, the DNA is TGTGCCAGCTCCCTACAACAGGGTTCGAGCTCTGGGGCCAACGTCCTGACTTTC. Translation gives CASSLQQGSSSGANVLTF. The chain carries TRBV18 and TRBJ2-6; possible D gene TRBD1, 6 bases. Germline V lookup: CDR1 KGHSH, CDR2 LQKENI. The CDR3 consists of 18 residues. With 6 bases removed from V and 0 bases from J, the gap between germline ends came to 18 bases.

The chain has TRBV5-4 and TRBJ2-7; maybe TRBD1 (5 bases). In germline, CDR1 is SGHNT, CDR2 YYREEE (reference sequence). The CDR3 consists of 13 residues. The V end lost 5 bases, the J end lost 3 bases, and 12 bases lay between the germline ends. The CDR3 loop reads CASRLRANYEQYF. The CDR3, as DNA: TGTGCCAGCAGACTCAGGGCAAACTACGAGCAGTACTTC.

This chain joins TRBV20-1 and TRBJ2-7, with TRBD1 matching 7 bases. Losses at the gene ends were 3 bases for V and 4 bases for J; bases not matched to a gene: 0. Looked up from germline, CDR1 is DFQATT and CDR2 is SNEGSKA (reference sequence). The CDR3 runs 11 residues. This chain's CDR3 is CSARTGYEQYF. For the CDR3, the DNA is TGCAGTGCTAGGACAGGGTACGAGCAGTACTTC.